The 31 T cell receptor beta chains below all came from one sample that was sequenced in a study of OX40 agonist ivuxolimab in advanced cancers. The protocol was immunoSEQ multiplex PCR, while the TCRdb copy is restricted to in-frame clones and leaves out a portion. The table records about 20,000 clones, 83% of them present only once. The sequences come from CD4+ or CD8+ T cells sorted from blood, collected in a trial of the OX40 agonist ivuxolimab. The source is an adult with an advanced solid tumor such as melanoma, head and neck, liver or kidney cancer.

This chain uses TRBV15 with TRBJ2-7; maybe TRBD2 (6 bases). This CDR3 contains 14 residues. Germline-derived CDR1 and CDR2 are LNHNV and YYDKDF (reference sequence). Trimming took off 8 bases at V and 4 bases at J, with 18 bases between the two ends. CDR3 bases: TGTGCCACCGCTAAAACGGGACTCCTATACGAGCAGTACTTC. Amino acids: CATAKTGLLYEQYF.

The V gene is TRBV27, the J gene TRBJ2-5; D is possibly TRBD2 (5 bases). Trimming took 0 bases from V and 4 from J, leaving 9 bases between them. This CDR3 is built from 14 residues. Germline lookup yields CDR1 MNHEY and CDR2 SMNVEV (reference sequence). The DNA of the CDR3 is TGTGCCAGCAGTTTATCGAGGGAGTCAGAGACCCAGTACTTC. Translating it yields CASSLSRESETQYF.

This chain uses TRBV5-4 with TRBJ1-2; D is unclear. The CDR3 has 11 amino acids. With 2 bases removed from V and 4 bases from J, the gap between germline ends came to 3 bases. CDR1 is SGHNT, CDR2 YYREEE, per germline (reference sequence). The CDR3 region is CASSLGYGYTF. The CDR3 nucleotides read TGTGCCAGCAGCTTAGGCTATGGCTACACCTTC.

V and J are TRBV9 and TRBJ2-5; the D is unclear. Trimming took 6 bases from V and 3 from J, leaving 12 bases between them. The germline V gene has CDR1 SGDLS and CDR2 YYNGEE. This CDR3 is 13 amino acids long. The DNA of the CDR3 is TGTGCCAGCAACCTGGCCGGCAAAGAGACCCAGTACTTC. It specifies CASNLAGKETQYF.

This clone was seen more than once but under ten times. This chain connects TRBV27 to TRBJ1-2; D ambiguous. The CDR3 length is 14 residues. Germline loops: CDR1 MNHEY, CDR2 SMNVEV (reference sequence). V lost 7 bases to trimming and J lost 0 bases, with 12 bases between them. The CDR3 sequence is CASKGAKTNYGYTF. CDR3 bases: TGTGCCAGCAAGGGCGCCAAGACTAACTATGGCTACACCTTC.

The chain recombines TRBV6-6 with TRBJ2-4; possible D gene TRBD1, 6 bases. Trimming took off 5 bases at V and 8 bases at J, with 13 bases between the two ends. Germline CDR1 reads MNHNY; CDR2 reads SVGAGI (reference sequence). The CDR3 has 13 amino acids. The CDR3 here is CASSTGMVDIQYF. CDR3 DNA sequence: TGTGCCAGCAGTACAGGGATGGTGGACATTCAGTACTTC.

V usage is TRBV4-1 and J usage is TRBJ2-3; a weak D match, TRBD1 (5 bases). CDR3 size: 15 residues. Looked up from germline, CDR1 is MGHRA and CDR2 is YSYEKL. V was cut by 4 bases and J by 0 bases, with 11 bases left in between. The DNA for the CDR3 is TGCGCCAGCAGCCCTAGGGGCGGTAGCACAGATACGCAGTATTTT. Translation gives CASSPRGGSTDTQYF.

The V and J genes are TRBV4-1 and TRBJ1-2; D remains unclear. The CDR3 has 15 amino acids. Germline values: CDR1 MGHRA, CDR2 YSYEKL. Trimming removed 1 base at V and 0 bases at J, with 9 bases between. The CDR3 DNA follows: TGCGCCAGCAGCCAAGTGTCGGAAGCTAACTATGGCTACACCTTC. Amino acid sequence: CASSQVSEANYGYTF.

The chain couples TRBV6-5 to TRBJ1-2; perhaps TRBD1 as D (6 bases). CDR3 length equals 15 residues. With 0 bases removed from V and 8 bases from J, the gap between germline ends came to 16 bases. Per the germline V gene, CDR1 is MNHEY and CDR2 is SVGAGI. CDR3 DNA sequence: TGTGCCAGCAGTTACTCGGAGGGGGACCCTGGCGGCTACACCTTC. Amino acid sequence: CASSYSEGDPGGYTF.

This clone was counted a few times. The rearrangement joins TRBV4-1 to TRBJ1-1; possibly TRBD1 for D (5 bases). V was clipped by 0 bases and J by 0 bases, with 5 bases between them. CDR3 length equals 14 residues. Germline CDR1 MGHRA, CDR2 YSYEKL. Here the CDR3 reads CASSQEQVNTEAFF. In DNA form, the CDR3 reads TGCGCCAGCAGCCAAGAACAGGTGAACACTGAAGCTTTCTTT.

The chain uses TRBV7-9 and TRBJ2-1, with TRBD2 as a possible D gene (6 bases). The CDR3 loop spans 15 amino acids. V was cut by 5 bases and J by 2 bases, with 13 bases left in between. Germline assignment: CDR1 SEHNR and CDR2 FQNEAQ (reference sequence). The CDR3 protein is CASSTRDSPYNEQFF. The DNA for the CDR3 is TGTGCCAGCAGCACCCGGGACTCCCCCTACAATGAGCAGTTCTTC.

The chain combines TRBV11-1 with TRBJ2-7; no clear D. V was cut by 3 bases and J by 3 bases, with 15 bases left in between. This CDR3 comprises 15 residues. Germline-derived CDR1 and CDR2 are SGHAT and FQDESV (reference sequence). As DNA, the CDR3 is TGTGCCAGCAGCTTCGGAGACACTCGACTCTACGAGCAGTACTTC. This sequence encodes CASSFGDTRLYEQYF. Variable domain in full (rest from reference TRBV11-1 and TRBJ2-7): EAEVAQSPRYKITEKSQAVAFWCDPISGHATLYWYRQILGQGPELLVQFQDESVVDDSQLPKDRFSAERLKGVDSTLKIQPAELGDSAMYLCASSFGDTRLYEQYFGPGTRLTVT.

This chain uses TRBV28 with TRBJ2-3, with 8 bases identical to TRBD2. Germline V gene sequence: CDR1 MDHEN, CDR2 SYDVKM. The CDR3 extends over 14 amino acids. The J segment lost 4 bases and the V segment lost 4 bases, leaving 4 bases of the junction unmatched. CDR3 in amino acids: CASSWTGGADTQYF. The CDR3 region has the DNA TGTGCCAGCAGTTGGACGGGGGGGGCAGATACGCAGTATTTT.

The rearrangement uses TRBV5-5 and TRBJ2-5; the D gene is possibly TRBD1 (6 bases). Between the trimmed V and J ends, which lost 2 bases and 1 base, there was a span of 12 bases. Germline V gives CDR1 SGHKS, CDR2 YYEKEE (reference sequence). The CDR3 consists of 15 residues. The CDR3 region is CASSLFRGFQETQYF. CDR3 nucleotide sequence: TGTGCCAGCAGCTTATTTAGGGGGTTCCAAGAGACCCAGTACTTC. The full variable domain, in which reference TRBV5-5 and TRBJ2-5 provide the parts outside the CDR3, is DAGVTQSPTHLIKTRGQQVTLRCSPISGHKSVSWYQQVLGQGPQFIFQYYEKEERGRGNFPDRFSARQFPNYSSELNVNALLLGDSALYLCASSLFRGFQETQYFGPGTRLLVL.

This clone has just one count. V is TRBV5-1 and J is TRBJ1-5; perhaps TRBD1 as D (5 bases). CDR1 and CDR2 (germline): SGHRS, YFSETQ. With 2 bases removed from V and 1 base from J, the gap between germline ends came to 13 bases. The CDR3 has 16 amino acids. The CDR3 here is CASSLMGQGSNQPQHF. CDR3 bases: TGCGCCAGCAGCTTAATGGGCCAGGGAAGCAATCAGCCCCAGCATTTT.

The J gene is TRBJ1-2, the V gene TRBV19; D is uncertain. This CDR3 has 14 amino acids. The V gene lost 5 bases and the J gene lost 5 bases, with 15 bases spanning the gap. Germline values: CDR1 LNHDA, CDR2 SQIVND (reference sequence). CDR3 nucleotides: TGTGCCAGTAGTGTCCGGGAGATTGCTTATGGCTACACCTTC. Protein sequence: CASSVREIAYGYTF.

This chain connects TRBV18 to TRBJ2-7; D is possibly TRBD2 (6 bases). Trimming shortened V by 3 bases and J by 2 bases, and 14 bases separated the two germline ends. Germline V gives CDR1 KGHSH, CDR2 LQKENI. CDR3 size: 15 residues. CDR3 sequence reads: CASSPSSVTTYEQYF. CDR3 coding DNA: TGTGCCAGCTCACCTTCTAGCGTCACAACCTACGAGCAGTACTTC.

The CDR3 loop is CASSPPTGYSYEQYF. CDR3 coding DNA: TGTGCCAGCTCACCACCTACAGGGTATTCCTACGAGCAGTACTTC. V usage is TRBV18 and J usage is TRBJ2-5, with D maybe TRBD1 (6 bases). TRBJ2-7 matches the DNA end more closely, so the J call is doubtful. This CDR3 region has 15 residues. CDR1 and CDR2 (germline): KGHSH, LQKENI.

This chain joins TRBV27 and TRBJ1-1; no firm D call. Germline loops: CDR1 MNHEY, CDR2 SMNVEV (reference sequence). The V end lost 4 bases, the J end lost 6 bases, and 18 bases lay between the germline ends. This CDR3 is 15 amino acids long. The CDR3: CASSSHGDLRAEAFF. CDR3 sequence (DNA): TGTGCCAGCAGTTCCCACGGGGATCTCCGAGCTGAAGCTTTCTTT.

This clone was detected only once. The gene calls are TRBV5-6 and TRBJ2-7; 9 nucleotides match TRBD1. This CDR3 contains 16 residues. V shed 0 bases and J 1 base; nucleotides not matched to a gene: 5. Germline loops: CDR1 SGHDT, CDR2 YYEEEE. The CDR3 spells CASSLGAGTGSYEQYF. The CDR3 DNA is TGTGCCAGCAGCTTGGGGGCCGGGACAGGGTCCTACGAGCAGTACTTC.

V and J are TRBV19 and TRBJ2-7; the match to TRBD1 covers 8 bases. This CDR3 has 14 amino acids. Germline V lookup: CDR1 LNHDA, CDR2 SQIVND (reference sequence). With 7 bases clipped from V and 0 bases from J, the junction kept 5 bases outside the gene matches. DNA for the CDR3: TGTGCCAGTAAACCCGGGACAGGCTCCTACGAGCAGTACTTC. Translating it yields CASKPGTGSYEQYF.

This chain joins TRBV7-6 and TRBJ2-7, with 10 bases aligning to TRBD1. This CDR3 is 15 amino acids long. Germline V gene data show CDR1 as SGHVS and CDR2 as FNYEAQ. The junction had 7 bases not matched to a gene; V was cut back by 5 bases and J by 3 bases. The CDR3 region is CASSPDRGWFYEQYF. The CDR3 bases are TGTGCCAGCAGCCCGGACAGGGGGTGGTTCTACGAGCAGTACTTC.

CDR3 amino acids: CASARQPNSNQPQHF. The CDR3 nucleotides read TGCGCCAGCGCCAGGCAGCCGAATAGCAATCAGCCCCAGCATTTT. This chain joins TRBV4-3 and TRBJ1-5; D ambiguous. The germline V gene encodes CDR1 LGHNA and CDR2 YSLEER. Between the trimmed V and J ends, which lost 8 bases and 0 bases, there was a span of 14 bases. The CDR3 contains 15 residues.

The V and J genes are TRBV9 and TRBJ2-7; 7 bases align to TRBD1. Germline CDR1 is SGDLS and CDR2 is YYNGEE. This CDR3 is 14 amino acids long. V lost 3 bases to trimming and J lost 6 bases; unmatched junction nucleotides: 9. Here the CDR3 reads CASSGPQGYSEQYF. CDR3 sequence (DNA): TGTGCCAGCAGCGGCCCACAGGGGTATAGCGAGCAGTACTTC.

The rearrangement joins TRBV19 to TRBJ2-2; 7 bases are a match to TRBD2. This CDR3 spans 16 amino acids. The V and J ends lost 5 bases and 5 bases, in that order; junction bases with no gene match: 11. Germline V gives CDR1 LNHDA, CDR2 SQIVND (reference sequence). CDR3 loop: CASSLGRGLWTGELFF. The CDR3, as DNA: TGTGCCAGTAGTTTAGGGAGGGGCTTGTGGACCGGGGAGCTGTTTTTT.

The rearrangement joins TRBV7-9 to TRBJ1-2; TRBD1 might be the D (6 bases). This CDR3 region has 14 residues. The V end was cut by 4 bases, the J end by 4 bases, with 13 bases between. Germline V gene lookup returns CDR1 SEHNR and CDR2 FQNEAQ (reference sequence). In nucleotides, the CDR3 is TGTGCCAGCAGCTCCCCGACCAGGGGCTATGGCTACACCTTC. Translation gives CASSSPTRGYGYTF.

V gene TRBV15 combines with J gene TRBJ1-5; D is uncertain. The CDR3 contains 13 residues. Trimming removed 0 bases at V and 9 bases at J, with 9 bases between. Germline CDR1 LNHNV, CDR2 YYDKDF (reference sequence). The CDR3 DNA follows: TGTGCCACCAGCAGAGATCGGTTCCCGCCCCAGCATTTT. Its protein is CATSRDRFPPQHF.

In its sample, this clone is medium-sized (0.01 to 0.1%). This sequence joins TRBV27 and TRBJ2-5, with a weak D call TRBD2 (6 bases). The CDR3 is made up of 15 amino acids. The V and J ends lost 5 bases and 1 base respectively, with 14 bases between them. Germline CDR1 MNHEY, CDR2 SMNVEV (reference sequence). The CDR3 sequence is CASSPSAGRQETQYF. Written as DNA, the CDR3 is TGTGCCAGCAGTCCCTCAGCGGGCCGCCAAGAGACCCAGTACTTC.

The rearrangement links TRBV14 to TRBJ2-1; D not resolved. The germline V gene has CDR1 SGHDN and CDR2 FVKESK. V was cut by 0 bases and J by 11 bases, with 11 bases left in between. The CDR3 contains 13 residues. The CDR3 loop is CASSQDPPDKQFF. CDR3 bases: TGTGCCAGCAGCCAAGATCCCCCGGATAAGCAGTTCTTC.

The CDR3 here is CASGGWEGYTF. For the CDR3, the DNA is TGCGCCAGCGGAGGGTGGGAGGGCTACACCTTC. The chain carries TRBV10-2 and TRBJ1-2; D not resolved. Looked up from germline, CDR1 is WSHSY and CDR2 is SAAADI. This CDR3 is built from 11 residues. V shed 8 bases and J shed 8 bases, with 12 bases lying between them.

V and J are TRBV7-3 and TRBJ1-1; maybe TRBD1 (5 bases). The CDR3 loop spans 13 amino acids. V was trimmed by 4 bases and J by 4 bases, leaving 10 bases between them. CDR1 and CDR2 from the germline V gene are SGHTA and FQGTGA. CDR3 in amino acids: CASSSFGATEAFF. DNA for the CDR3: TGTGCCAGCAGCTCTTTCGGGGCCACTGAAGCTTTCTTT.